The source of this T cell receptor beta chain is a study of blood T cell repertoires in COVID-19. Clones were sequenced by immunoSEQ multiplex PCR, and TCRdb holds only the in-frame ones, with some missing. This table holds some 310,000 clones, 85% to 90% found once. V lost 0 bases to trimming and J lost 5 bases; unmatched junction nucleotides: 7. The CDR3 sequence is 16 residues long. From germline, CDR1 is LGHDT and CDR2 YNNKEL (reference sequence). This chain links TRBV3-1 (or the pseudogene TRBV3-2) with TRBJ1-2; TRBD1 matches 9 bases. Sequencing was done on a sample of peripheral blood. The source of this sequence is a woman aged 25 to 39 with COVID-19, enrolled during active disease. The CDR3 reads CASSQDRTGGGYGYTF. CDR3 sequence (DNA): TGTGCCAGCAGCCAAGATCGAACAGGGGGCGGGTATGGCTACACCTTC.